The 32 T cell receptor beta chains reported below all come from one sample, sequenced in a study of blood T cell repertoires in COVID-19 (dated by TCRdb to about 2020). Library construction relied on the immunoSEQ multiplex PCR assay. What TCRdb holds here is the immuneACCESS table cut down to in-frame rearrangements. Part of the clones is not present; checked against another copy, under half of the missing clones reflect an unresolved V gene, and the others are unexplained. This sample has about 130,000 clones in its table, and under 85% of those were observed once. Of the sample, approximately 8.7% is held by the ten largest clones. What was sequenced was peripheral blood. These receptor sequences come from a man aged 40-55 years with active or convalescent COVID-19.

CDR3 DNA sequence: TGTGCCAGTAGTATCAACCGGGACAGGGAAGTCGGAGCTTTCTTT. Protein sequence: CASSINRDREVGAFF. This chain connects TRBV19 to TRBJ1-1; 9 bases are shared with TRBD1. Germline CDR1 and CDR2: LNHDA and SQIVND (reference sequence). J lost 10 bases, V lost 3 bases, and 12 bases had no gene match. The CDR3 sequence is 15 residues long.

The chain uses TRBV6-5 and TRBJ1-1; D uncertain. Trimming left V 0 bases short and J 0 bases short, with 8 bases between. The CDR3 runs 15 residues. Germline CDR1 reads MNHEY; CDR2 reads SVGAGI. CDR3 sequence: CASSYSGPVNTEAFF. DNA for the CDR3: TGTGCCAGCAGTTACTCTGGGCCTGTGAACACTGAAGCTTTCTTT.

The rearrangement joins TRBV10-2 to TRBJ2-3; 10 bases line up with TRBD2. The germline gives CDR1 WSHSY, CDR2 SAAADI. The CDR3 loop spans 15 amino acids. The ends lost 8 bases at V and 6 bases at J; junction bases unmatched: 11. The CDR3 spells CASGASGGLADTQYF. The CDR3 bases are TGCGCCAGCGGGGCTAGCGGGGGCCTAGCGGATACGCAGTATTTT.

This clone was detected once. The rearrangement links TRBV19 to TRBJ2-1, with TRBD2 matching over 13 bases. Germline lookup yields CDR1 LNHDA and CDR2 SQIVND (reference sequence). The CDR3 has 14 residues. The trim removed 7 bases at V and 9 bases at J, leaving 6 bases unmatched. CDR3 sequence (DNA): TGTGCCAGTAATTCGGGACTAGCGGGGCTTGAGCAGTTCTTC. Amino acids: CASNSGLAGLEQFF. Full variable domain (rest looked up from reference TRBV19 and TRBJ2-1): DGGITQSPKYLFRKEGQNVTLSCEQNLNHDAMYWYRQDPGQGLRLIYYSQIVNDFQKGDIAEGYSVSREKKESFPLTVTSAQKNPTAFYLCASNSGLAGLEQFFGPGTRLTVL.

There are a few counts of this clone. The chain links TRBV11-3 to TRBJ1-1; D remains unclear. The CDR3 runs 14 residues. Trimming cost V 6 bases and J 5 bases, with 16 bases left between them. CDR1 and CDR2 from the germline V gene are SGHNT and YENEEA. Written as DNA, the CDR3 is TGTGCCAGCAGTTCCGCCGGGAGGGATACTGAAGCTTTCTTT. It codes for CASSSAGRDTEAFF.

The table lists this clone with a few counts. This chain uses TRBV7-9 with TRBJ2-3; the match to TRBD1 covers 10 bases. CDR1 and CDR2 (germline): SEHNR, FQNEAQ (reference sequence). Trimming took 5 bases from V and 2 from J; bases not matched to a gene: 4. The CDR3 contains 15 residues. The CDR3 region is CASSIDRGLTDTQYF. In nucleotides, the CDR3 is TGTGCCAGCAGCATCGACAGGGGGCTCACAGATACGCAGTATTTT. Drawing the rest from reference TRBV7-9 and TRBJ2-3, the complete variable domain is DTGVSQNPRHKITKRGQNVTFRCDPISEHNRLYWYRQTLGQGPEFLTYFQNEAQLEKSRLLSDRFSAERPKGSFSTLEIQRTEQGDSAMYLCASSIDRGLTDTQYFGPGTRLTVL.

This chain joins TRBV29-1 and TRBJ2-6; D gene uncertain. The CDR3 length is 14 residues. CDR1 and CDR2 from the germline V gene are SQVTM and ANQGSEA. The V end lost 3 bases, the J end lost 0 bases, and 6 bases lay between the germline ends. The CDR3 sequence: CSVDGDSGANVLTF. In DNA form, the CDR3 reads TGCAGCGTTGACGGTGACTCTGGGGCCAACGTCCTGACTTTC.

The chain uses TRBV29-1 and TRBJ1-1, with a possible D match to TRBD1 (5 bases). Germline CDR1 reads SQVTM; CDR2 reads ANQGSEA. The CDR3 consists of 12 residues. V was clipped by 6 bases and J by 3 bases, with 11 bases between them. CDR3 in amino acids: CSVSRADTEAFF. Here the CDR3 DNA reads TGCAGCGTAAGCAGGGCGGACACTGAAGCTTTCTTT.

The chain couples TRBV9 to TRBJ2-5, with TRBD1 identical over 7 bases. Germline CDR1 is SGDLS and CDR2 is YYNGEE. V lost 2 bases to trimming and J lost 2 bases; unmatched junction nucleotides: 3. The CDR3 spans 14 residues. CDR3 coding DNA: TGTGCCAGCAGCGTCGGGACAGAACAAGAGACCCAGTACTTC. Residues: CASSVGTEQETQYF. Based on the CDR3 plus reference TRBV9 and TRBJ2-5, the full variable domain is DSGVTQTPKHLITATGQRVTLRCSPRSGDLSVYWYQQSLDQGLQFLIQYYNGEERAKGNILERFSAQQFPDLHSELNLSSLELGDSALYFCASSVGTEQETQYFGPGTRLLVL.

The chain has TRBV7-8 and TRBJ2-3, with TRBD1 identical over 10 bases. Losses at the gene ends were 5 bases for V and 14 bases for J; bases not matched to a gene: 7. Germline V CDR1 and CDR2: SGHVS, FQNEAQ. This CDR3 has 12 residues. The CDR3 nucleotides read TGTGCCAGCAGCGCCCAGACAGGGGGCAGGTATTTT. As protein: CASSAQTGGRYF.

The V and J genes are TRBV5-1 and TRBJ1-1, with D maybe TRBD1 (6 bases). This CDR3 is built from 14 residues. The germline V gene has CDR1 SGHRS and CDR2 YFSETQ. Deletions cut 6 bases from V and 0 bases from J, with 12 bases between. The CDR3 nucleotides are TGCGCCAGCACCGTGGGGGACATGAACACTGAAGCTTTCTTT. Protein sequence: CASTVGDMNTEAFF.

The CDR3 DNA reads TGTGCCAGTAGCGGGACAGGGGGCCGGGAGACCCAGTACTTC. It codes for CASSGTGGRETQYF. The V call is TRBV19, the J call TRBJ2-5; 12 nucleotides agree with TRBD1. Germline V gives CDR1 LNHDA, CDR2 SQIVND (reference sequence). CDR3 length: 14 residues. J gave up 5 bases and V 6 bases, and 4 bases lay outside the gene matches.

This clone was seen once. This chain connects TRBV19 to TRBJ1-6, with a possible D match to TRBD1 (5 bases). The CDR3 extends over 15 amino acids. Germline values: CDR1 LNHDA, CDR2 SQIVND (reference sequence). The V and J ends lost 3 bases and 5 bases respectively, with 11 bases between them. As DNA, the CDR3 is TGTGCCAGTAGTATTCTCGGACAAGATAATTCACCCCTCCACTTT. Amino acid sequence: CASSILGQDNSPLHF.

This clone was observed a handful of times. V gene TRBV5-5 combines with J gene TRBJ1-2, with D possibly TRBD1 on 5 matching bases. Germline V lookup: CDR1 SGHKS, CDR2 YYEKEE (reference sequence). The length of the CDR3 is 15 residues. V lost 0 bases to trimming and J lost 0 bases, with 9 bases between them. DNA of the CDR3: TGTGCCAGCAGCTTGGACAGGACAACTAACTATGGCTACACCTTC. The encoded protein is CASSLDRTTNYGYTF. Complete variable domain (other parts from reference TRBV5-5 and TRBJ1-2): DAGVTQSPTHLIKTRGQQVTLRCSPISGHKSVSWYQQVLGQGPQFIFQYYEKEERGRGNFPDRFSARQFPNYSSELNVNALLLGDSALYLCASSLDRTTNYGYTFGSGTRLTVV.

V is TRBV5-6 and J is TRBJ1-5, with TRBD1 matching over 7 bases. Germline assignment: CDR1 SGHDT and CDR2 YYEEEE. With 4 bases clipped from V and 5 bases from J, the junction kept 6 bases outside the gene matches. CDR3 size: 14 residues. The CDR3 loop is CASSLYRGDQPQHF. For the CDR3, the DNA is TGTGCCAGCAGCCTCTACAGGGGAGATCAGCCCCAGCATTTT.

This chain links TRBV7-9 with TRBJ2-7; 12 bases line up with TRBD1. The CDR3 is made up of 17 amino acids. J was trimmed by 4 bases and V by 5 bases; bases with no gene match: 12. Germline V gives CDR1 SEHNR, CDR2 FQNEAQ (reference sequence). CDR3 DNA: TGTGCCAGCAGCCCGCATCGGGGGACAGGGGGCTTGTACGAGCAGTACTTC. Protein: CASSPHRGTGGLYEQYF.

The chain employs TRBV5-1 and TRBJ1-2, with 8 bases aligning to TRBD1. The CDR3 consists of 17 residues. Germline-derived CDR1 and CDR2 are SGHRS and YFSETQ. The ends lost 0 bases at V and 6 bases at J; junction bases unmatched: 13. CDR3 sequence reads: CASSLAGDRGGTNGYTF. The CDR3 DNA sequence: TGCGCCAGCAGCTTGGCCGGTGACAGGGGTGGTACGAATGGCTACACCTTC.

V and J are TRBV5-4 and TRBJ1-2; 9 positions agree with TRBD1. This CDR3 region has 16 residues. Germline trimming cut 4 bases from V and 5 bases from J; bases unmatched to any gene: 12. Germline V gene data show CDR1 as SGHNT and CDR2 as YYREEE (reference sequence). This chain's CDR3 is CASSGGDRVYGYGYTF. As DNA, the CDR3 is TGTGCCAGCAGCGGGGGGGACAGGGTCTATGGTTATGGCTACACCTTC.

The rearrangement joins TRBV12-3 or TRBV12-4 to TRBJ2-3; D is undetermined. The length of the CDR3 is 11 residues. V gave up 8 bases and J gave up 5 bases, with 8 bases separating them. The DNA for the CDR3 is TGTGCCAGCCTCAAGCAAGATACGCAGTATTTT. Amino acid sequence: CASLKQDTQYF.

The chain is built from TRBV3-1 (or the pseudogene TRBV3-2) and TRBJ1-2; 8 bases match TRBD1. CDR3 size: 12 residues. The germline V gene has CDR1 LGHDT and CDR2 YNNKEL (reference sequence). Trimming removed 3 bases from V and 9 bases from J; junction bases left unmatched: 3. The CDR3 DNA reads TGTGCCAGCAGCCACGGACAGGGAAGCTACACCTTC. As protein: CASSHGQGSYTF.

The chain joins TRBV21-1 to TRBJ2-1; the table calls TRBD2, which could not be checked here. TRBV21-1 is reported as a pseudogene. This CDR3 comprises 14 residues. The DNA for the CDR3 is TGTGCCAGCAGCAAGGGGGGGGTATACAATGAGCAGTTCTTC. It translates to CASSKGGVYNEQFF.

This clone was counted between two and nine times. V gene TRBV7-2 combines with J gene TRBJ2-7; 7 nucleotides agree with TRBD2. The V segment lost 1 base and the J segment 6 bases; nucleotides outside the gene matches: 18. Germline V CDR1 and CDR2: SGHTA, FQGNSA. CDR3 length equals 18 residues. The CDR3 nucleotides read TGTGCCAGCAGCTTAGTCGGGTCTAGCGGCATGGAGGGCGGCGAGCAGTACTTC. This codes for CASSLVGSSGMEGGEQYF.

The chain combines TRBV3-1 (or the pseudogene TRBV3-2) with TRBJ1-1, with 7 bases lining up with TRBD1. Germline V CDR1 and CDR2: LGHDT, YNNKEL (reference sequence). J was trimmed by 4 bases and V by 1 base; bases with no gene match: 9. CDR3 size: 16 residues. The CDR3 is CASSQGGGSGGTEAFF. Here the CDR3 DNA reads TGTGCCAGCAGCCAAGGCGGAGGCTCAGGGGGCACTGAAGCTTTCTTT.

The chain has TRBV6-5 and TRBJ2-1; 15 bases line up with TRBD2. CDR3 length: 15 residues. Trimming cost V 6 bases and J 9 bases; bases outside gene matches: 6. The germline gives CDR1 MNHEY, CDR2 SVGAGI. The chain's CDR3 is CASRQGLAGGGEQFF. CDR3 nucleotides: TGTGCCAGCAGACAGGGACTAGCGGGGGGCGGTGAGCAGTTCTTC.

The V and J genes are TRBV7-2 and TRBJ2-1; D is perhaps TRBD1 (6 bases). Germline V gives CDR1 SGHTA, CDR2 FQGNSA. The ends were cut back, 5 bases at V and 6 bases at J, with 8 bases in the middle. The length of the CDR3 is 12 residues. CDR3 in DNA: TGTGCCAGCAGCCAACAGGGCAATGAGCAGTTCTTC. Translation: CASSQQGNEQFF.

The chain employs TRBV6-5 and TRBJ2-3; 9 nucleotides match TRBD2. The CDR3 totals 16 residues. Germline V gene lookup returns CDR1 MNHEY and CDR2 SVGAGI. The J segment lost 0 bases and the V segment lost 4 bases, leaving 5 bases of the junction unmatched. The CDR3 loop reads CASSFRTSGSTDTQYF. CDR3 coding DNA: TGTGCCAGCAGTTTTCGAACTAGCGGGAGCACAGATACGCAGTATTTT.

The J gene is TRBJ2-5, the V gene TRBV5-4; D might be TRBD2 (6 bases). CDR3 size: 15 residues. CDR1 and CDR2 from the germline V gene are SGHNT and YYREEE (reference sequence). V was pared by 0 bases and J by 2 bases, with 11 bases between. As DNA, the CDR3 is TGTGCCAGCAGCTTGGAACTAGCCCGACAAGAGACCCAGTACTTC. Encoded protein: CASSLELARQETQYF.

This clone appeared a single time. The J gene is TRBJ2-4, the V gene TRBV9, with TRBD1 as a possible D gene (7 bases). The V and J ends lost 0 bases and 1 base respectively, with 20 bases between them. Germline lookup yields CDR1 SGDLS and CDR2 YYNGEE. The CDR3 has 19 amino acids. CDR3 protein: CASSVARIVEGAAKNIQYF. CDR3 coding DNA: TGTGCCAGCAGCGTAGCTAGGATTGTGGAGGGGGCGGCCAAAAACATTCAGTACTTC.

The gene calls are TRBV2 and TRBJ2-5, with 10 bases identical to TRBD2. The V gene end was trimmed by 0 bases and the J gene end by 2 bases; junction bases not matched to a gene: 3. Germline V gene data show CDR1 as SNHLY and CDR2 as FYNNEI. This CDR3 is 16 amino acids long. The CDR3 sequence is CASSEAGLAEQETQYF. Here the CDR3 DNA reads TGTGCCAGCAGTGAAGCTGGACTAGCGGAACAAGAGACCCAGTACTTC.

The rearrangement uses TRBV18 and TRBJ2-7, with TRBD2 matching 12 bases. The CDR3 has 14 amino acids. After removal of 3 bases from V and 4 bases from J, the junction contained 1 base not matched to a gene. Germline V gene sequence: CDR1 KGHSH, CDR2 LQKENI. The chain's CDR3 is CASSPTSGGYEQYF. The CDR3 region has the DNA TGTGCCAGCTCACCGACTAGCGGGGGTTACGAGCAGTACTTC.

This chain connects TRBV9 to TRBJ2-1, with D perhaps matching TRBD2 (6 bases). Trimming left V 2 bases short and J 6 bases short, with 18 bases between. The CDR3 contains 16 residues. Germline CDR1 is SGDLS and CDR2 is YYNGEE. In nucleotides, the CDR3 is TGTGCCAGCAGCGTCGCGGGACTCTCGGTAATCAATGAGCAGTTCTTC. This encodes CASSVAGLSVINEQFF.

This chain connects TRBV10-3 to TRBJ1-1; D is possibly TRBD1 (5 bases). Germline CDR1 reads ENHRY; CDR2 reads SYGVKD. Trimming took off 2 bases at V and 6 bases at J, with 7 bases between the two ends. CDR3 length equals 12 residues. The CDR3: CAISEGRAEAFF. CDR3 nucleotides: TGTGCCATCAGTGAGGGCAGGGCTGAAGCTTTCTTT.